This TCR beta chain was recorded in a study of T cells in Graves' hyperthyroidism and ophthalmopathy. This CDR3 region has 14 residues. V was pared by 7 bases and J by 3 bases, with 5 bases of the junction left unmatched. Germline V gives CDR1 SGHTA, CDR2 FQGNSA. Whole-study results and caveats: Ophthalmopathy was separated from stable hyperthyroidism by a 13 V-J model. Most expanded thyroid clonotypes above 0.001 recurred in blood.

Uncontrolled infection, other autoimmune disease, pregnancy and lactation each barred patients from inclusion. The PBMCs studied were ones that came from 8 to 10 ml fresh peripheral blood. In regard to this clonotype: The antigen remains undetermined.

There were TCR beta CDR3 regions amplified from RNA transcripts. RT-PCR in the first round (using the HTBI primer set) targeted the TCR CDR3. In TCRdb, the multiplex PCR reads were re-called with MiXCR into one record per CDR3 protein. The sample holds hundreds of thousands of distinct CDR3 sequences; roughly 15% are singletons and the top ten take 3.5% to 4.5%. The chain joins TRBV7-2 to TRBJ2-5; 10 nucleotides match TRBD1. The TCR comes from a middle-aged woman with Graves' ophthalmopathy. Sequencing was performed on blood. CDR3 region: CASIPGQGEETQYF. The CDR3 DNA reads as TGTGCCAGCATCCCTGGACAGGGGGAAGAGACCCAGTACTTC.